One sample yielded the 31 T cell receptor beta chains listed below, sequenced in a study of cytomegalovirus exposure and HLA in healthy donors. 60 Vbeta and 13 Jbeta primers were used in PCR. Profiling relied on immunoSEQ multiplex PCR, and the TCRdb table lists in-frame clones only, not all of them. In the table there are over 100,000 clones, around 74% of which are singletons. The sequenced sample consisted of PBMCs. These receptors were obtained from a male donor in good health and CMV-seronegative.

The chain carries TRBV7-9 and TRBJ1-5; tentatively, D is TRBD1 (5 bases). The CDR3 length is 17 residues. Between the trimmed V and J ends, which lost 4 bases and 1 base, there was a span of 17 bases. CDR1 and CDR2 (germline): SEHNR, FQNEAQ (reference sequence). CDR3 sequence: CASSYAGGLASNQPQHF. CDR3 nucleotide sequence: TGTGCCAGCAGCTACGCCGGGGGTCTGGCAAGCAATCAGCCCCAGCATTTT.

This clone has only a few counts. The rearrangement uses TRBV30 and TRBJ2-5; 8 bases fit TRBD1. Germline values: CDR1 GTSNPN, CDR2 SVGIG (reference sequence). The CDR3 runs to 15 residues. V lost 2 bases and J lost 2; bases outside the gene matches: 7. The CDR3 bases are TGTGCCTGGAGTCGTTACAGGGGGATTCAAGAGACCCAGTACTTC. It specifies CAWSRYRGIQETQYF.

This sequence joins TRBV7-9 and TRBJ2-3; D remains unclear. V was trimmed by 5 bases and J by 2 bases, leaving 26 bases between them. The CDR3 covers 19 residues. The germline V gene has CDR1 SEHNR and CDR2 FQNEAQ (reference sequence). The CDR3, as DNA: TGTGCCAGCAGCCCCCCCGGTTTAGCTGAAGTCACACACACAGATACGCAGTATTTT. Amino acid sequence: CASSPPGLAEVTHTDTQYF. The variable domain in full, completed from reference TRBV7-9 and TRBJ2-3, reads DTGVSQNPRHKITKRGQNVTFRCDPISEHNRLYWYRQTLGQGPEFLTYFQNEAQLEKSRLLSDRFSAERPKGSFSTLEIQRTEQGDSAMYLCASSPPGLAEVTHTDTQYFGPGTRLTVL.

This clone was counted a few times. The rearrangement uses TRBV4-2 and TRBJ1-6; D call uncertain. In germline, CDR1 is LGHNA, CDR2 YNFKEQ. V lost 6 bases, J lost 7 bases, and 10 bases lay in between. The CDR3 loop spans 13 amino acids. CDR3 DNA: TGTGCCAGCAGAACCCCCGGGAATTCACCCCTCCACTTT. Translating it yields CASRTPGNSPLHF.

The chain couples TRBV7-2 to TRBJ2-5, with D possibly being TRBD1 (6 bases). The CDR3 covers 14 residues. V lost 5 bases, J lost 5 bases, and 15 bases lay in between. The germline gives CDR1 SGHTA, CDR2 FQGNSA. CDR3 nucleotide sequence: TGTGCCAGCAGCCCCAGGAGTGGGGGCGAGACCCAGTACTTC. Encoded protein: CASSPRSGGETQYF.

This clone has only a few counts. The chain recombines TRBV6-1 with TRBJ2-2; 7 positions match TRBD1. The CDR3 consists of 14 residues. Germline lookup yields CDR1 MNHNS and CDR2 SASEGT. V was pared by 6 bases and J by 9 bases, with 10 bases of the junction left unmatched. In DNA form, the CDR3 reads TGTGCCAGCAGCGCTACAGGGGAAACGTGGGAGCTGTTTTTT. Translated, it gives CASSATGETWELFF.

CDR3 protein: CASSLSTGTGDTQYF. The CDR3 nucleotides read TGTGCCAGCAGCTTATCTACAGGGACGGGAGATACGCAGTATTTT. The chain links TRBV7-3 to TRBJ2-3; D is possibly TRBD1 (6 bases). The CDR3 sequence is 15 residues long. Trimming stripped 2 bases from V and 5 bases from J, with 14 bases between. Germline V gene data show CDR1 as SGHTA and CDR2 as FQGTGA.

V is TRBV11-2 and J is TRBJ2-4, with D possibly TRBD2 on 5 matching bases. Germline CDR1 is SGHAT and CDR2 is FQNNGV. The CDR3 sequence is 14 residues long. V dropped 5 bases and J dropped 3 bases, with 11 bases sitting between them. CDR3 DNA: TGTGCCAGCAGCCAAATCCGGGACAAAAACATTCAGTACTTC. Amino acids: CASSQIRDKNIQYF.

This chain uses TRBV10-3 with TRBJ1-1; possible D gene TRBD1, 5 bases. Germline CDR1 is ENHRY and CDR2 is SYGVKD. The CDR3 is 15 residues long. Trimming took off 0 bases at V and 2 bases at J, with 10 bases between the two ends. CDR3 in amino acids: CAISESLTANTEAFF. CDR3 coding DNA: TGTGCCATCAGTGAGTCTTTGACAGCCAACACTGAAGCTTTCTTT.

This clone was detected a few times. The rearrangement links TRBV7-8 to TRBJ2-5, with TRBD1 identical over 7 bases. Germline loops: CDR1 SGHVS, CDR2 FQNEAQ. The CDR3 has 14 amino acids. After removal of 8 bases from V and 5 bases from J, the junction contained 11 bases not matched to a gene. The CDR3 loop reads CASCPPTGHETQYF. The CDR3 nucleotides are TGTGCCAGCTGCCCCCCGACAGGGCATGAGACCCAGTACTTC.

The V and J genes are TRBV10-1 and TRBJ2-4, with 10 bases aligning to TRBD1. Trimming at V came to 0 bases and at J to 2 bases, leaving 16 bases not matched to a gene. The CDR3 is 21 amino acids. Germline V gene sequence: CDR1 WNHNN, CDR2 SYGVQD (reference sequence). As DNA, the CDR3 is TGCGCCAGCAGTGAGTCCTACGGGACAGGGGTAATAGCGGGGTCCAAAAACATTCAGTACTTC. It is translated as CASSESYGTGVIAGSKNIQYF.

The chain employs TRBV6-5 and TRBJ2-7; weak D call: TRBD2 (5 bases). The CDR3 consists of 13 residues. Trimming removed 6 bases from V and 2 bases from J, with 11 bases in between. CDR1 and CDR2 (germline): MNHEY, SVGAGI. In nucleotides, the CDR3 is TGTGCCAGCAGGGACTTGGAAACCTACGAGCAGTACTTC. Its translation is CASRDLETYEQYF.

The V and J genes are TRBV6-5 and TRBJ2-3, with D tentatively TRBD2 (6 bases). Germline V CDR1 and CDR2: MNHEY, SVGAGI. V gave up 5 bases and J gave up 1 base, with 13 bases separating them. The CDR3 contains 15 residues. DNA of the CDR3: TGTGCCAGCAGTCCCCGGGGGTCCCGCACAGATACGCAGTATTTT. Its translation is CASSPRGSRTDTQYF.

The chain couples TRBV7-2 to TRBJ1-5; D is possibly TRBD1 (5 bases). Trimming removed 4 bases at V and 4 bases at J, with 14 bases between. Germline-derived CDR1 and CDR2 are SGHTA and FQGNSA. This CDR3 has 15 residues. In DNA, the CDR3 is TGTGCCAGCAGCTCAGGGACTTCTATTAATCAGCCCCAGCATTTT. Residues: CASSSGTSINQPQHF. The full variable domain, rest sourced from reference TRBV7-2 and TRBJ1-5, is GAGVSQSPSNKVTEKGKDVELRCDPISGHTALYWYRQSLGQGLEFLIYFQGNSAPDKSGLPSDRFSAERTGGSVSTLTIQRTQQEDSAVYLCASSSGTSINQPQHFGDGTRLSIL.

In its sample, this clone was seen a few times. This chain links TRBV30 with TRBJ1-3, with unresolved D. The CDR3 contains 13 residues. The V gene lost 0 bases and the J gene lost 2 bases, with 5 bases spanning the gap. From germline, CDR1 is GTSNPN and CDR2 SVGIG (reference sequence). The CDR3 nucleotides are TGTGCCTGGAGTGTAGCGACTGGAAACACCATATATTTT. It translates to CAWSVATGNTIYF.

This clone was seen only a few times. This sequence joins TRBV11-3 and TRBJ1-3; possible D gene TRBD1, 5 bases. Germline-derived CDR1 and CDR2 are SGHNT and YENEEA. Trimming pared 3 bases from V and 0 bases from J, leaving 9 bases between. There are 15 residues in the CDR3. CDR3 sequence (DNA): TGTGCCAGCAGCTTTATAGACAGCTCTGGAAACACCATATATTTT. This gives the protein CASSFIDSSGNTIYF.

V is TRBV7-9 and J is TRBJ2-1, with TRBD2 matching 8 bases. V lost 1 base to trimming and J lost 9 bases; unmatched junction nucleotides: 5. This CDR3 spans 14 amino acids. Germline loops: CDR1 SEHNR, CDR2 FQNEAQ (reference sequence). The CDR3 DNA reads as TGTGCCAGCAGCTTAGTGAGCGGGAGTGGTGAGCAGTTCTTC. Amino acids: CASSLVSGSGEQFF.

This clone was found once. V usage is TRBV4-1 and J usage is TRBJ1-4, with TRBD1 matching over 7 bases. Germline CDR1 reads MGHRA; CDR2 reads YSYEKL. V gave up 0 bases and J gave up 0 bases; unmatched junction bases: 10. The CDR3 consists of 19 residues. CDR3 sequence (DNA): TGCGCCAGCAGCCAAGATTTTGGGACAGTAAGTGCAACTAATGAAAAACTGTTTTTT. Its translation: CASSQDFGTVSATNEKLFF.

This clone was detected only a few times. One junction end does not reproduce the germline sequence, and a read error may be involved. The J gene is TRBJ2-1, the V gene TRBV7-7; TRBD2 might be the D (6 bases). Per the germline V gene, CDR1 is SSHAT and CDR2 is FNYEAQ (reference sequence). This CDR3 has 15 amino acids. The CDR3 DNA sequence: TGTGCTAGCAGTTTCGGGAGTCCTCCGCACAATGAGCAGTTCTTC. Protein product: CASSFGSPPHNEQFF.

The chain has TRBV28 and TRBJ2-1, with 8 positions matching TRBD1. The trim removed 5 bases at V and 8 bases at J, leaving 8 bases unmatched. CDR3 size: 14 residues. CDR1 and CDR2 (germline): MDHEN, SYDVKM. The CDR3 DNA reads TGTGCCAGCAGTCCCCGGACAGGGATCGATGAGCAGTTCTTC. Translating gives CASSPRTGIDEQFF.

This clone was counted only a few times. CDR3 residues: CASSPDRGGETQYF. Written as DNA, the CDR3 is TGCGCCAGCAGCCCGGACAGGGGTGGGGAGACCCAGTACTTC. The rearrangement uses TRBV5-1 and TRBJ2-5, with TRBD1 matching over 9 bases. This CDR3 has 14 residues. CDR1 is SGHRS, CDR2 YFSETQ, per germline. The V gene end was trimmed by 4 bases and the J gene end by 5 bases; junction bases not matched to a gene: 6. The variable domain in full, completed from reference TRBV5-1 and TRBJ2-5, reads KAGVTQTPRYLIKTRGQQVTLSCSPISGHRSVSWYQQTPGQGLQFLFEYFSETQRNKGNFPGRFSGRQFSNSRSEMNVSTLELGDSALYLCASSPDRGGETQYFGPGTRLLVL.

This clone appeared once. The chain employs TRBV5-6 and TRBJ2-7; TRBD1 agrees at 8 bases. V was pared by 0 bases and J by 5 bases, with 13 bases of the junction left unmatched. The CDR3 sequence is 17 residues long. The germline V gene encodes CDR1 SGHDT and CDR2 YYEEEE. The CDR3 spells CASSLDLGHAGGDEQYF. The CDR3 DNA reads TGTGCCAGCAGCTTGGATTTGGGGCATGCAGGGGGCGACGAGCAGTACTTC.

The chain is built from TRBV5-1 and TRBJ1-4; TRBD1 agrees at 8 bases. Germline values: CDR1 SGHRS, CDR2 YFSETQ. The length of the CDR3 is 18 residues. The V and J ends lost 4 bases and 1 base, in that order; junction bases with no gene match: 12. CDR3 in amino acids: CASSAYPTTGGTNEKLFF. The CDR3, as DNA: TGCGCCAGCAGCGCATACCCCACCACAGGGGGAACTAATGAAAAACTGTTTTTT.

The genes are TRBV7-2 and TRBJ1-1; TRBD1 matches at 7 bases. V lost 3 bases, J lost 4 bases, and 14 bases stayed unmatched. Germline CDR1 reads SGHTA; CDR2 reads FQGNSA. This CDR3 is 17 amino acids long. The CDR3: CASSFVSQGVLPTEAFF. CDR3 bases: TGTGCCAGCAGCTTCGTGTCCCAGGGGGTTTTACCCACTGAAGCTTTCTTT.

The chain joins TRBV2 to TRBJ1-4; 10 positions agree with TRBD1. The CDR3 extends over 14 amino acids. Per the germline V gene, CDR1 is SNHLY and CDR2 is FYNNEI. Trimming at V came to 5 bases and at J to 8 bases, leaving 5 bases not matched to a gene. The CDR3 is CASSLTGGREKLFF. CDR3 bases: TGTGCCAGCAGTTTGACAGGGGGCAGGGAAAAACTGTTTTTT. The variable domain in full, completed from reference TRBV2 and TRBJ1-4, reads EPEVTQTPSHQVTQMGQEVILRCVPISNHLYFYWYRQILGQKVEFLVSFYNNEISEKSEIFDDQFSVERPDGSNFTLKIRSTKLEDSAMYFCASSLTGGREKLFFGSGTQLSVL.

The chain couples TRBV9 to TRBJ2-2; D not resolved. CDR1 SGDLS and CDR2 YYNGEE come from the germline V gene. There are 13 residues in the CDR3. Trimming cost V 0 bases and J 7 bases, with 7 bases left between them. CDR3 sequence: CASSVGDIGELFF. In DNA form, the CDR3 reads TGTGCCAGCAGCGTAGGTGACATCGGGGAGCTGTTTTTT.

The chain recombines TRBV14 with TRBJ1-4; D is unclear. Trimming took off 0 bases at V and 5 bases at J, with 10 bases between the two ends. The germline V gene encodes CDR1 SGHDN and CDR2 FVKESK. This CDR3 has 15 residues. CDR3 in DNA: TGTGCCAGCAGCCAAGATCAGGCTACAAATGAAAAACTGTTTTTT. Residues: CASSQDQATNEKLFF.

The chain combines TRBV7-9 with TRBJ2-1; 15 nucleotides align to TRBD2. J gave up 7 bases and V 5 bases, and 6 bases lay outside the gene matches. Germline CDR1 reads SEHNR; CDR2 reads FQNEAQ (reference sequence). The CDR3 covers 16 residues. The CDR3 sequence is CASSPSGTSGGNEQFF. CDR3 sequence (DNA): TGTGCCAGCAGCCCTAGTGGGACTAGCGGGGGGAATGAGCAGTTCTTC.

The chain employs TRBV18 and TRBJ2-7, with 9 bases matching TRBD2. Germline V lookup: CDR1 KGHSH, CDR2 LQKENI. V lost 3 bases, J lost 4 bases, and 10 bases stayed unmatched. The CDR3 runs 16 residues. Here the CDR3 DNA reads TGTGCCAGCTCACCCCCTCTAGCGGGGCTCCTTTACGAGCAGTACTTC. Translation: CASSPPLAGLLYEQYF.

The chain is built from TRBV4-3 and TRBJ2-7; TRBD2 matches 7 bases. CDR1 and CDR2 from the germline V gene are LGHNA and YSLEER. There are 15 residues in the CDR3. V trimming: 4 bases; J trimming: 1 base; junction bases outside the gene matches: 7. In nucleotides, the CDR3 is TGCGCCAGCAGCCCCGGGGGGTTGAGTTCCTACGAGCAGTACTTC. As protein: CASSPGGLSSYEQYF.

The rearrangement joins TRBV29-1 to TRBJ1-3; TRBD1 matches at 9 bases. The V segment lost 0 bases and the J segment 4 bases; nucleotides outside the gene matches: 7. There are 16 residues in the CDR3. Looked up from germline, CDR1 is SQVTM and CDR2 is ANQGSEA. The CDR3 sequence is CSVEEPGQGLGNTIYF. DNA for the CDR3: TGCAGCGTTGAAGAACCGGGACAGGGCCTCGGAAACACCATATATTTT.